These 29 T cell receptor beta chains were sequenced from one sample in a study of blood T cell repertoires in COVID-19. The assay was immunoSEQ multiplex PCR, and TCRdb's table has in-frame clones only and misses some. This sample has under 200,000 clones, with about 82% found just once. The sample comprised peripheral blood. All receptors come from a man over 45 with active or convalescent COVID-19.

DNA for the CDR3: TGTGCCAGTAGTATAGATCGCAGGGGGGTAGCTCCAGATACGCAGTATTTT. As protein: CASSIDRRGVAPDTQYF. The chain is built from TRBV19 and TRBJ2-3, with D possibly matching TRBD1 (7 bases). Germline V gene data show CDR1 as LNHDA and CDR2 as SQIVND (reference sequence). V lost 0 bases, J lost 4 bases, and 17 bases lay in between. This CDR3 spans 17 amino acids.

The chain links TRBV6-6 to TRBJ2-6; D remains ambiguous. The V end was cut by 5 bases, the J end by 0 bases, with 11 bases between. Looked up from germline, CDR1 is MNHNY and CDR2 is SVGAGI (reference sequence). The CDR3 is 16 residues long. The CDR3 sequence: CASSRNGFSGANVLTF. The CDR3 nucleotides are TGTGCCAGCAGTCGAAACGGGTTCTCTGGGGCCAACGTCCTGACTTTC.

Written as DNA, the CDR3 is TGTGCCAGCAGTTATCAACCACAGGGTTGGACCGGGGAGCTGTTTTTT. It codes for CASSYQPQGWTGELFF. This chain joins TRBV6-5 and TRBJ2-2; tentatively, D is TRBD1 (6 bases). The V end lost 3 bases, the J end lost 5 bases, and 16 bases lay between the germline ends. This CDR3 contains 16 residues. CDR1 and CDR2 from the germline V gene are MNHEY and SVGAGI.

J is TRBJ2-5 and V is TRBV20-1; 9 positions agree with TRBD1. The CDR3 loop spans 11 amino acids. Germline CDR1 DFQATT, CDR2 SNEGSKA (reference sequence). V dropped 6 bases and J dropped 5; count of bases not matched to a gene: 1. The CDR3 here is CSADRGETQYF. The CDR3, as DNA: TGCAGTGCAGACAGGGGGGAGACCCAGTACTTC.

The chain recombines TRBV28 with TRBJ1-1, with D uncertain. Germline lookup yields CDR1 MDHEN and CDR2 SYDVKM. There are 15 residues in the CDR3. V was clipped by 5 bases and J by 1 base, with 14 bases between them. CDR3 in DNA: TGTGCCAGCAGTCCCTCTATTTTCCCGAACACTGAAGCTTTCTTT. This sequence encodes CASSPSIFPNTEAFF. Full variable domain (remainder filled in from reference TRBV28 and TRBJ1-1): DVKVTQSSRYLVKRTGEKVFLECVQDMDHENMFWYRQDPGLGLRLIYFSYDVKMKEKGDIPEGYSVSREKKERFSLILESASTNQTSMYLCASSPSIFPNTEAFFGQGTRLTVV.

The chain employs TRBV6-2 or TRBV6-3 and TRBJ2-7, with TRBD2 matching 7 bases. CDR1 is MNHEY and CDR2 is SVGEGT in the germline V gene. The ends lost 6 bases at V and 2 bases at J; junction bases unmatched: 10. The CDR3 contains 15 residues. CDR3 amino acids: CASSSYLAETYEQYF. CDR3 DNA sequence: TGTGCCAGCAGCTCCTATCTAGCGGAGACCTACGAGCAGTACTTC.

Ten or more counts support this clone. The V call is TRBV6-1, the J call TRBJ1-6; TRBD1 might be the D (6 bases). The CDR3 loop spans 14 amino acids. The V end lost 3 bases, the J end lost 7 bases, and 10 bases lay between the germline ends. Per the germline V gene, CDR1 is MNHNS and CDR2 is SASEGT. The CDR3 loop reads CASSDRQGNSPLHF. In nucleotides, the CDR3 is TGTGCCAGCAGTGACCGGCAGGGGAATTCACCCCTCCACTTT.

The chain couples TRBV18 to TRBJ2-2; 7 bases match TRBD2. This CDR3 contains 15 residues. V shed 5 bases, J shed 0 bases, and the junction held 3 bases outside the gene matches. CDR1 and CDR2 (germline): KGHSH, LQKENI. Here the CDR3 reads CASSAGVANTGELFF. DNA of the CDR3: TGTGCCAGCTCAGCGGGGGTCGCGAACACCGGGGAGCTGTTTTTT.

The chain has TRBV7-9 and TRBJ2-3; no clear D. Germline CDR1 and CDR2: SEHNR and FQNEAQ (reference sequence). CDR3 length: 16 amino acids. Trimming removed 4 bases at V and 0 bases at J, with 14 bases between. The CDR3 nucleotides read TGTGCCAGCAGCTCCAATCTAAGAGCTAGCACAGATACGCAGTATTTT. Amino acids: CASSSNLRASTDTQYF.

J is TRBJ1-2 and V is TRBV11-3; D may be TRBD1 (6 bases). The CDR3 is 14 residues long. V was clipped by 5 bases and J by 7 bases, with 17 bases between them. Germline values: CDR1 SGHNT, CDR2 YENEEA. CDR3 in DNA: TGTGCCAGCAGCCCGGCCGGCAGGGGAGCTGGCTACACCTTC. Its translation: CASSPAGRGAGYTF. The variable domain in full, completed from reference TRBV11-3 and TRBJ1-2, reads EAGVVQSPRYKIIEKKQPVAFWCNPISGHNTLYWYLQNLGQGPELLIRYENEEAVDDSQLPKDRFSAERLKGVDSTLKIQPAELGDSAVYLCASSPAGRGAGYTFGSGTRLTVV.

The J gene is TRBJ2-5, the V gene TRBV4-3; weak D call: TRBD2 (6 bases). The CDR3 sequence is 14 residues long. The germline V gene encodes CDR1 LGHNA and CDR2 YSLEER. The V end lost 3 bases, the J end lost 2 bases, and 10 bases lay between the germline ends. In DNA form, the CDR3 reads TGCGCCAGCAGCCAGGCGGGGACGCAAGAGACCCAGTACTTC. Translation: CASSQAGTQETQYF.

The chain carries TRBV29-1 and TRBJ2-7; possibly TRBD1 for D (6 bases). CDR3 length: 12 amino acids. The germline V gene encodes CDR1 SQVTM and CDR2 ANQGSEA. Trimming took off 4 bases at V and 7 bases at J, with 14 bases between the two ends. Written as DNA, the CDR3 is TGCAGCGTTGGATCAGGGGTCGTAGAGCAGTACTTC. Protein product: CSVGSGVVEQYF.

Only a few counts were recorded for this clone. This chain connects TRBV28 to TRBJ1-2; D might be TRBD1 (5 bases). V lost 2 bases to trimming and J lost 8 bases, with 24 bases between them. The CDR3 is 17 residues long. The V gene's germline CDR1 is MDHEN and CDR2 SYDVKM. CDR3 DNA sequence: TGTGCCAGCAGTTTAATTAGCTTGGGTCCTACTCGGGGGGGCTACACCTTC. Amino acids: CASSLISLGPTRGGYTF.

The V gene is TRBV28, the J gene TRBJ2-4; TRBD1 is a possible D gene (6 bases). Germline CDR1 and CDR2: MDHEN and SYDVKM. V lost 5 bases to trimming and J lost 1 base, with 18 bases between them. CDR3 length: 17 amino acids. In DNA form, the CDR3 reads TGTGCCAGCAGTGACGTCGACCAGGGGTTCGCCAAAAACATTCAGTACTTC. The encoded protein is CASSDVDQGFAKNIQYF. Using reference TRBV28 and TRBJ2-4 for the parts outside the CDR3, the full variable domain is DVKVTQSSRYLVKRTGEKVFLECVQDMDHENMFWYRQDPGLGLRLIYFSYDVKMKEKGDIPEGYSVSREKKERFSLILESASTNQTSMYLCASSDVDQGFAKNIQYFGAGTRLSVL.

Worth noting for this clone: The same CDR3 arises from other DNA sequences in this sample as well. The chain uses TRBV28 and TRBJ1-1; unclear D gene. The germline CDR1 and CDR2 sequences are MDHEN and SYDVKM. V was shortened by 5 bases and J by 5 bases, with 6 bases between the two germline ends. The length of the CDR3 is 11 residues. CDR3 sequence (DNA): TGTGCCAGCAGTCGCCGGACTGAAGCTTTCTTT. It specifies CASSRRTEAFF.

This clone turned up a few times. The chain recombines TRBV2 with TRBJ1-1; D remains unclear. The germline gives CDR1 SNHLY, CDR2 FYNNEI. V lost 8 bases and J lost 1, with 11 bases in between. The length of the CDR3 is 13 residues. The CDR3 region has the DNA TGTGCCAGCTGCCCTGAGGGGAACACTGAAGCTTTCTTT. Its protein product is CASCPEGNTEAFF.

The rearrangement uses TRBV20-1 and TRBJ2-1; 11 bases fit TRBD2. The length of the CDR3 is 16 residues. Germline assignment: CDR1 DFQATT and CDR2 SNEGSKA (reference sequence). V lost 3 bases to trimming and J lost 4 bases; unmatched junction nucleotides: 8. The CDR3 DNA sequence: TGCAGTGCTAGTCCTCCGCTAGCGGGAGGTTACAATGAGCAGTTCTTC. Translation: CSASPPLAGGYNEQFF.

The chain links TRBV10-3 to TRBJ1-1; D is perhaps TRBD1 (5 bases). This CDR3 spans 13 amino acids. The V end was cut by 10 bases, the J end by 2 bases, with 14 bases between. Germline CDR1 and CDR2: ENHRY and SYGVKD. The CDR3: CATSVGGNTEAFF. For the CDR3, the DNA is TGTGCCACCAGCGTCGGGGGAAACACTGAAGCTTTCTTT.

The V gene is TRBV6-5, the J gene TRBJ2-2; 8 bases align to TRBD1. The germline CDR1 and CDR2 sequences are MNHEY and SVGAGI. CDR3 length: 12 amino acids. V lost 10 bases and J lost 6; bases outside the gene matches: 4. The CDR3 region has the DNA TGTGCCACGGGACAGGTGGCCGGGGAGCTGTTTTTT. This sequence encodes CATGQVAGELFF.

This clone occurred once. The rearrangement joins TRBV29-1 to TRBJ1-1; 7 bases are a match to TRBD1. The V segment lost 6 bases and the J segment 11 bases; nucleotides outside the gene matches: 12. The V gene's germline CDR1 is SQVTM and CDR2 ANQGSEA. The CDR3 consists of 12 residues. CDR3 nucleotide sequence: TGCAGCGTCGCACAGGGGATGTTTTCGGCTTTCTTT. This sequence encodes CSVAQGMFSAFF.

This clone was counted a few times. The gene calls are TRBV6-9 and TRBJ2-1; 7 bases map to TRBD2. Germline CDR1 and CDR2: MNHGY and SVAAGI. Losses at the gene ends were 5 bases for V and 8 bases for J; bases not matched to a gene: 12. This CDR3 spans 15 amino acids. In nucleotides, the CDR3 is TGTGCCAGCAGTCGCGGGACTAAAACCATCCATGAGCAGTTCTTC. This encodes CASSRGTKTIHEQFF.

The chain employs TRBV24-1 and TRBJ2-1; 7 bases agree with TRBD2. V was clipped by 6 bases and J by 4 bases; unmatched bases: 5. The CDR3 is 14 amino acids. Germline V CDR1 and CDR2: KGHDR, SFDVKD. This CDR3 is CATSIASGYNEQFF. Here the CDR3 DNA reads TGTGCCACCAGTATAGCTAGCGGATACAATGAGCAGTTCTTC.

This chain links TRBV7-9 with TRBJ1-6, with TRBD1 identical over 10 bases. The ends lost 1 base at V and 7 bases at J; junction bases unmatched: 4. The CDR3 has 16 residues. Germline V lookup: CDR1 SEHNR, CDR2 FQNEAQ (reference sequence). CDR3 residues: CASSLGQGARNSPLHF. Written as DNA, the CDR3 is TGTGCCAGCAGCTTAGGACAGGGGGCGCGGAATTCACCCCTCCACTTT.

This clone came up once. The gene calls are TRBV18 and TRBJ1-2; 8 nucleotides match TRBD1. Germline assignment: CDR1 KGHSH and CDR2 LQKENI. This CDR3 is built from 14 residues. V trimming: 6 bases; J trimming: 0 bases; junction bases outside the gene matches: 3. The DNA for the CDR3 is TGTGCCAGCTCCCCGGACAGGGCTAACTATGGCTACACCTTC. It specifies CASSPDRANYGYTF.

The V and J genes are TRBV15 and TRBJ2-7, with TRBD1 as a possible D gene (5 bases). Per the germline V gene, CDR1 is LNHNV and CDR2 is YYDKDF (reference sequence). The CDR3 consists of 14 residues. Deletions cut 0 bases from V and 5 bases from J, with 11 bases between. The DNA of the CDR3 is TGTGCCACCAGCAGAGATCAGATCAGGGACGAGCAGTACTTC. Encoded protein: CATSRDQIRDEQYF.

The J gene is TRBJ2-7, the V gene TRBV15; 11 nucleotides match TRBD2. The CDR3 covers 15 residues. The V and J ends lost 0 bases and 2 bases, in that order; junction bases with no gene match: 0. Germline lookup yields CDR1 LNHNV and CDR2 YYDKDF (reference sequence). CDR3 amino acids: CATSRETSGAYEQYF. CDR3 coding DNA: TGTGCCACCAGCAGAGAGACTAGCGGGGCCTACGAGCAGTACTTC.

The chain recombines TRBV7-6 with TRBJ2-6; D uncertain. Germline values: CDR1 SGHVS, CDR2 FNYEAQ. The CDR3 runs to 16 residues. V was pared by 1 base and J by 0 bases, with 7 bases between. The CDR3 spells CASSLESHSGANVLTF. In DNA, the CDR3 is TGTGCCAGCAGCTTAGAATCCCACTCTGGGGCCAACGTCCTGACTTTC.

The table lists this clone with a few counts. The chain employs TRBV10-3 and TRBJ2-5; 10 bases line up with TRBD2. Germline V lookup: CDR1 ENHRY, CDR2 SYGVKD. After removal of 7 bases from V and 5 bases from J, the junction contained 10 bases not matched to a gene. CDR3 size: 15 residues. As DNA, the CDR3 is TGTGCCATCATGGCTAGCGGGAGAGCTGGGGAGACCCAGTACTTC. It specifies CAIMASGRAGETQYF.

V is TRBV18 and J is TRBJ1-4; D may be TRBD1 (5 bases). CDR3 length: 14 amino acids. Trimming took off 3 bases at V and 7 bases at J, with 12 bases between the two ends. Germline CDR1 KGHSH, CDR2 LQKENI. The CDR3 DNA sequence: TGTGCCAGCTCACCTTTGCAGGGTAGTGAAAAACTGTTTTTT. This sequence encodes CASSPLQGSEKLFF.